One and the same sample provided the 3 T cell receptor beta chains below, sequenced in a study of CD8+ T cells in alopecia areata. Documented treatment: oral pan-JAK inhibitor, 5-10 mg twice daily. Sequencing relied on a cDNA template that was reverse transcribed from extracted RNA. Method: immunoSEQ multiplex PCR; TCRdb's copy keeps in-frame clones and lacks some. The sample lists a few hundred thousand clones, approximately 70% occurring once. This specimen consisted of CD4+ T cells sorted from blood, obtained at week 44, from a patient treated with tofacitinib. The receptors were gathered from a human donor with alopecia areata.

This clone was seen more than once but under ten times. This chain joins TRBV25-1 and TRBJ1-4; a possible D gene is TRBD1 (5 bases). Germline CDR1 and CDR2: MGHDK and SYGVNS. The germline V and J ends were trimmed by 6 bases and 3 bases, with 14 bases remaining between them. CDR3 length equals 15 residues. The DNA of the CDR3 is TGTGCCAGCAGGGGGATGGACACGGCTAATGAAAAACTGTTTTTT. The encoded protein is CASRGMDTANEKLFF.

The rearrangement links TRBV9 to TRBJ1-3; 9 bases match TRBD1. Unmatched junction bases numbered 2, after V lost 0 bases and J lost 1 base. The CDR3 length is 16 residues. Per the germline V gene, CDR1 is SGDLS and CDR2 is YYNGEE. CDR3 coding DNA: TGTGCCAGCAGCGTAGGACAGGGGGTATCTGGAAACACCATATATTTT. Its protein is CASSVGQGVSGNTIYF.

The J gene is TRBJ2-5, the V gene TRBV6-1, with unresolved D. Deletions cut 2 bases from V and 5 bases from J, with 12 bases between. Germline V CDR1 and CDR2: MNHNS, SASEGT. The CDR3 consists of 14 residues. CDR3 DNA sequence: TGTGCCAGCAGTGAAAGCGTGTTGCGGGAGACCCAGTACTTC. Translated, it gives CASSESVLRETQYF.